Detailed here is one T cell receptor beta chain. Its specific antigen is unknown. There are no base qualities to consult, and no much larger clone falls within one base. The data belong to a study of shared clonotypes between healthy human individuals (dated by TCRdb to 2020 to 2022). Regarding the study in general: The cohort comprised a couple of women and a few men aged 18 to 49 years. Libraries were prepared and TCR repertoires were sequenced by different laboratories using diverse techniques, in order to increase sequencing depth and limit assay-specific biases. For each donor, CD4 naive and CD4 memory were each given three plates, CD8 naive was given two plates, and CD8 memory was given one plate. Each donor's leukapheresis produced roughly between roughly 0.85 and 9.5 billion PBMCs. Blood TCR repertoires of about 5 healthy adults were deeply sequenced to estimate repertoire size and the extent of clonotype sharing between individuals. Summary of the overall study and its limitations: The small number of donors limited the genetic and exposure-history diversity represented. Naive subsets generally had larger estimated clonotype richness than memory subsets did. About 5% of naive CD4, 3.5% of naive CD8, 2% to 2.5% of memory CD4, and roughly 0.4% of memory CD8 clonotypes were shared across a few donors. Even with the large sequencing depth, rarefaction of the sorted-subset datasets indicated that sequencing was incomplete. Sampling was restricted to blood, and TCR repertoires in tissues likely differ from the TCR repertoires found in blood. Based on pairwise subsampling, the degree of clonotype sharing among donors was expected to be affected by sequencing depth. Compared with non-shared clonotypes, the clonotypes found in all four sorted-subset donors had higher generation probabilities.

CD8 naive samples were CD45RO-negative cells positively selected for CCR7, giving a CD45RA+CCR7+ population that excluded TemRA cells. Healthy HIV-negative adults with no recently reported acute infections or vaccinations were included as donors. Only Caucasian adults living in Nashville, Tennessee, USA were represented among the donors. After blood collection by leukapheresis, PBMCs were isolated using Ficoll-Histopaque density gradient centrifugation and then cryopreserved in the vapor phase of liquid nitrogen. Analytical flow cytometry was used to check the purity and quantity of each magnetically sorted T cell population. Genomic DNA was isolated from each sorted fraction and quantified by UV absorbance on a Nanodrop 2000c. Using the deep immunoSEQ assay, TCR CDR3 regions were amplified from genomic DNA by multiplex PCR. Extracted genomic DNA from each cell subset was spread evenly across all wells of several immunoSEQ 96-well plates, with each plate serving as a replicate. For sorted subsets, each replicate PCR was loaded with 200 to 250 ng genomic DNA, equivalent to 30,000 or so T cell genomes. Purified libraries were quantified with a Qubit 3.0 fluorometer, sized on a Bioanalyzer 2100, and re-quantified with the KAPA Library Quantification kit. Every immunoSEQ 96-well plate was sequenced on a dedicated single-read 150-cycle Illumina NextSeq 550 flow cell. Turning to the authors' computational methods: Because the immunoSEQ output included only junctional sequences and no quality scores, the filtering could not be the same as the filtering used for full-length reads. To assign V/J genes and CDR3, sequences were annotated against IMGT germline references using PyIR, a Python wrapper for IgBLAST v1.9. Reads with weak V/J assignments (E-value above 1e-6), missing CDR3, stop codons, out-of-frame junctions, or ambiguous translated residues were removed. V3J clonotypes were defined by identical inferred V gene, J gene, and CDR3 amino acid sequence. The percentage overlap between two repertoires was calculated by dividing the number of shared unique clonotypes by the size of the smaller repertoire. Repertoire richness was assessed with RTK rarefaction, the Chao1 estimator, and Recon v2.1 estimates of unobserved clonotypes. Generation probabilities were computed with OLGA for all TCRbeta clonotypes obtained by the gDNA method from several donors. TCRdb limited this immuneACCESS table to in-frame rearrangements with V and J called. A share of clones is missing; checked studies link under half to unresolved V genes, and the rest is unexplained. V and J calls and clone size are copied from that table; D and trimming were computed from the DNA. This sample has roughly 810,000 clones in its table, and around 96% of those were observed once. The top ten clones comprise approximately 0.2% of the sample.

The CDR3, cysteine through phenylalanine, is 13 amino acids long. Here the CDR3 DNA is all that survives: 39 bases in frame from base 1. Relative to germline, V is 5 bases shorter and J is 4 bases shorter, with 11 bases between their ends. The germline V gene (reference sequence) sets CDR1 to LNHDA and CDR2 to SQIVND. The receptor chain draws on TRBV19 and TRBJ1-2; TRBD1 might be the D gene, on 6 matching bases. The origin of this receptor is a man aged 25-40 years in good health. What was sequenced was naive CD8+ T cells sorted from blood. In the paper's terms, the cell subset or site label means: CD45RA+CCR7+. The DNA reads as follows: TGTGCCAGTAGTTTGGGGGCTACCTATGGCTACACCTTC. It translates to CASSLGATYGYTF. The entire variable domain, with the stretches around the CDR3 drawn from the reference TRBV19 and TRBJ1-2 proteins, is DGGITQSPKYLFRKEGQNVTLSCEQNLNHDAMYWYRQDPGQGLRLIYYSQIVNDFQKGDIAEGYSVSREKKESFPLTVTSAQKNPTAFYLCASSLGATYGYTFGSGTRLTVV.